The 23 T cell receptor beta chains listed next were all sequenced from one sample in a study of cytomegalovirus exposure and HLA in healthy donors. Both 60 Vbeta primers and 13 Jbeta primers went into the PCR. Clones were read by immunoSEQ multiplex PCR, and TCRdb kept only the in-frame ones, dropping some. The sample holds about 200,000 clones; 60% to 80% are singletons and the top ten take 2.5% to 3.5%. The source material was PBMCs. Every receptor here comes from a woman aged 30 to 39 in good health and CMV-seronegative.

The V gene is TRBV7-9, the J gene TRBJ2-3; D unclear. The germline CDR1 and CDR2 sequences are SEHNR and FQNEAQ (reference sequence). Trimming took off 1 base at V and 14 bases at J, with 13 bases between the two ends. The CDR3 contains 12 residues. The CDR3: CASSLGPPSWYF. For the CDR3, the DNA is TGTGCCAGCAGCTTAGGGCCCCCAAGTTGGTATTTT.

The chain links TRBV7-6 to TRBJ2-1, with 8 bases matching TRBD2. Germline CDR1 reads SGHVS; CDR2 reads FNYEAQ. The CDR3 sequence is 16 residues long. V shed 1 base, J shed 4 bases, and the junction held 6 bases outside the gene matches. The CDR3 here is CASSLGREVGYNEQFF. CDR3 in DNA: TGTGCCAGCAGCTTAGGGCGGGAGGTCGGGTACAATGAGCAGTTCTTC. Complete variable domain (other parts from reference TRBV7-6 and TRBJ2-1): GAGVSQSPRYKVTKRGQDVALRCDPISGHVSLYWYRQALGQGPEFLTYFNYEAQQDKSGLPNDRFSAERPEGSISTLTIQRTEQRDSAMYRCASSLGREVGYNEQFFGPGTRLTVL.

The J gene is TRBJ1-1, the V gene TRBV7-3; the match to TRBD1 covers 8 bases. CDR1 and CDR2 (germline): SGHTA, FQGTGA. The ends lost 6 bases at V and 12 bases at J; junction bases unmatched: 12. The CDR3 sequence is 13 residues long. In nucleotides, the CDR3 is TGTGCCAGCAGAAGACAACAGGGGGTTGGAACTTTCTTT. This sequence encodes CASRRQQGVGTFF.

This chain connects TRBV11-2 to TRBJ2-5; D is unresolved. Deletions cut 0 bases from V and 5 bases from J, with 19 bases between. There are 17 residues in the CDR3. CDR1 is SGHAT, CDR2 FQNNGV, per germline. The CDR3 nucleotides read TGTGCCAGCAGCTTAGATCTCGCCCGGGTTTATGGGGAGACCCAGTACTTC. Its translation: CASSLDLARVYGETQYF.

Worth noting for this clone: The junction departs from the called germline gene at one end, perhaps through a read error. CDR3 sequence reads: CASSLTGDSYNEQFF. The CDR3 nucleotides are TGTGCCAGTAGCTTAACAGGGGACTCCTACAATGAGCAGTTCTTC. This chain connects TRBV7-3 to TRBJ2-1; 7 bases agree with TRBD1. Germline V gene sequence: CDR1 SGHTA, CDR2 FQGTGA. The CDR3 consists of 15 residues.

The rearrangement links TRBV7-9 to TRBJ2-1; 11 bases agree with TRBD2. The CDR3 extends over 19 amino acids. V dropped 5 bases and J dropped 1; count of bases not matched to a gene: 13. Germline CDR1 and CDR2: SEHNR and FQNEAQ (reference sequence). CDR3 loop: CASSLRTSGFPKSYNEQFF. CDR3 nucleotide sequence: TGTGCCAGCAGCCTAAGGACTAGCGGGTTCCCTAAATCCTACAATGAGCAGTTCTTC.

The chain joins TRBV4-1 to TRBJ1-2; 9 bases are shared with TRBD1. V shed 1 base, J shed 4 bases, and the junction held 16 bases outside the gene matches. The CDR3 consists of 19 residues. CDR1 is MGHRA, CDR2 YSYEKL, per germline. The CDR3 sequence is CASSQASASTGGLGYGYTF. The CDR3 DNA sequence: TGCGCCAGCAGCCAAGCTTCCGCTTCGACAGGGGGATTAGGCTATGGCTACACCTTC.

The V gene is TRBV5-8, the J gene TRBJ2-1; 7 bases are shared with TRBD1. V shed 5 bases and J 4 bases; nucleotides not matched to a gene: 6. The germline CDR1 and CDR2 sequences are SGHTS and YDEGEE. This CDR3 has 14 amino acids. The CDR3 spells CASRMRGPYNEQFF. The CDR3 bases are TGTGCCAGCAGGATGAGGGGGCCGTACAATGAGCAGTTCTTC.

The chain has TRBV19 and TRBJ2-1, with unresolved D. The CDR3 extends over 13 amino acids. V lost 6 bases and J lost 4, with 10 bases in between. Looked up from germline, CDR1 is LNHDA and CDR2 is SQIVND (reference sequence). CDR3 in DNA: TGTGCCAGTAGCTATACCCATTACAATGAGCAGTTCTTC. Residues: CASSYTHYNEQFF.

The chain has TRBV15 and TRBJ2-1; the D gene is possibly TRBD2 (5 bases). The V gene's germline CDR1 is LNHNV and CDR2 YYDKDF (reference sequence). The germline V and J ends were trimmed by 1 base and 1 base, with 11 bases remaining between them. CDR3 size: 16 residues. As DNA, the CDR3 is TGTGCCACCAGCAGAGGGGGAGACGGGTCCTACAATGAGCAGTTCTTC. It yields the protein CATSRGGDGSYNEQFF.

The J gene is TRBJ2-5, the V gene TRBV6-5; 10 bases agree with TRBD2. The DNA end is more similar to TRBJ2-7, so the J call may be wrong. Germline assignment: CDR1 MNHEY and CDR2 SVGAGI. The CDR3 covers 15 residues. The CDR3 reads CASSPELAGLHEQYF. The CDR3 DNA reads as TGTGCCAGCAGTCCCGAACTAGCGGGGTTACACGAGCAGTACTTC.

The chain uses TRBV19 and TRBJ2-3, with 11 bases that match TRBD2. Germline-derived CDR1 and CDR2 are LNHDA and SQIVND (reference sequence). The CDR3 loop spans 16 amino acids. The V and J ends lost 2 bases and 6 bases, in that order; junction bases with no gene match: 7. In DNA form, the CDR3 reads TGTGCCAGTAGTATATTGCTAGCGGGGGGCTCCGATACGCAGTATTTT. Protein sequence: CASSILLAGGSDTQYF.

This clone was seen a handful of times. The genes are TRBV6-1 and TRBJ1-5, with D perhaps matching TRBD1 (6 bases). The germline V and J ends were trimmed by 4 bases and 3 bases, with 7 bases remaining between them. In germline, CDR1 is MNHNS, CDR2 SASEGT. This CDR3 is 13 amino acids long. As DNA, the CDR3 is TGTGCCAGCAGTGGACAGGACAATCAGCCCCAGCATTTT. It encodes CASSGQDNQPQHF.

CDR3 nucleotide sequence: TGTGCCACCAGCAGAGACCTGTCTACCGCTTTCTTT. As protein: CATSRDLSTAFF. The chain recombines TRBV15 with TRBJ1-1; D ambiguous. The germline V gene encodes CDR1 LNHNV and CDR2 YYDKDF (reference sequence). There are 12 residues in the CDR3. V was trimmed by 0 bases and J by 11 bases, leaving 10 bases between them. The full variable domain, with the rest looked up from reference TRBV15 and TRBJ1-1, is DAMVIQNPRYQVTQFGKPVTLSCSQTLNHNVMYWYQQKSSQAPKLLFHYYDKDFNNEADTPDNFQSRRPNTSFCFLDIRSPGLGDTAMYLCATSRDLSTAFFGQGTRLTVV.

The rearrangement links TRBV7-8 to TRBJ2-7; 7 nucleotides agree with TRBD2. This CDR3 spans 13 amino acids. The germline CDR1 and CDR2 sequences are SGHVS and FQNEAQ. J gave up 6 bases and V 1 base, and 3 bases lay outside the gene matches. The chain's CDR3 is CASSLVWGGEQYF. The CDR3 DNA follows: TGTGCCAGCAGCTTAGTTTGGGGGGGCGAGCAGTACTTC.

This clone has only a few counts. The rearrangement uses TRBV6-1 and TRBJ1-1, with 7 nucleotides matching TRBD1. V lost 0 bases to trimming and J lost 9 bases; unmatched junction nucleotides: 7. Per the germline V gene, CDR1 is MNHNS and CDR2 is SASEGT. The CDR3 has 14 residues. For the CDR3, the DNA is TGTGCCAGCAGTGAAGCCCGACAGGGCTCCAAAGCTTTCTTT. Residues: CASSEARQGSKAFF.

This clone was counted once. The chain is built from TRBV5-1 and TRBJ2-7, with 11 bases that match TRBD1. Germline CDR1 SGHRS, CDR2 YFSETQ. The J segment lost 3 bases and the V segment lost 4 bases, leaving 3 bases of the junction unmatched. The CDR3 consists of 14 residues. The CDR3 here is CASSPGTGGYEQYF. For the CDR3, the DNA is TGCGCCAGCAGCCCGGGGACAGGGGGCTACGAGCAGTACTTC.

This clone showed up just once. The chain combines TRBV19 with TRBJ2-1; D may be TRBD2 (7 bases). The CDR3 sequence is 14 residues long. V lost 6 bases and J 8 bases, leaving 17 bases between the germline ends. Germline loops: CDR1 LNHDA, CDR2 SQIVND (reference sequence). The CDR3 region has the DNA TGTGCCAGTAGCGTTTGGGAGGGGGTAGATGAGCAGTTCTTC. Residues: CASSVWEGVDEQFF.

This clone was recorded once. The chain couples TRBV6-6 to TRBJ2-7, with D unclear. Germline CDR1 MNHNY, CDR2 SVGAGI (reference sequence). This CDR3 is built from 13 residues. Trimming stripped 0 bases from V and 0 bases from J, with 3 bases between. Written as DNA, the CDR3 is TGTGCCAGCAGTTACTCGAGCTCCTACGAGCAGTACTTC. This translates into CASSYSSSYEQYF.

The chain's CDR3 is CAWSGPGDPYNSPLHF. Written as DNA, the CDR3 is TGTGCCTGGAGTGGCCCAGGGGACCCCTATAATTCACCCCTCCACTTT. The J gene is TRBJ1-6, the V gene TRBV30; the D gene is possibly TRBD1 (6 bases). The V gene lost 1 base and the J gene lost 2 bases, with 12 bases spanning the gap. The germline CDR1 and CDR2 sequences are GTSNPN and SVGIG (reference sequence). The CDR3 is 16 residues long.

This clone was found a few times. The chain uses TRBV2 and TRBJ1-4; D is unresolved. Trimming removed 2 bases at V and 0 bases at J, with 7 bases between. The CDR3 spans 15 residues. Germline CDR1 SNHLY, CDR2 FYNNEI. CDR3 nucleotide sequence: TGTGCCAGCAGTGAACCCGGTGCAACTAATGAAAAACTGTTTTTT. Translation: CASSEPGATNEKLFF.

Of note for this clone: The germline gene is not matched at one end of the junction; a read error may be the cause. V is TRBV29-1 and J is TRBJ1-2; D uncertain. The CDR3 spans 11 residues. The germline CDR1 and CDR2 sequences are SQVTM and ANQGSEA. The CDR3 nucleotides read TGCAGCGTTGCAGAGAACTATGGCTACGCCTTC. Translation gives CSVAENYGYAF.

This chain uses TRBV5-1 with TRBJ1-2, with 11 bases fitting TRBD1. The CDR3 runs to 15 residues. V lost 5 bases to trimming and J lost 5 bases; unmatched junction nucleotides: 8. The germline V gene has CDR1 SGHRS and CDR2 YFSETQ. CDR3 sequence (DNA): TGCGCCAGCAGAAGGACAGGGGGCTCGGGGTATGGCTACACCTTC. Amino acid sequence: CASRRTGGSGYGYTF.